The clone carrying this T cell receptor beta chain has a handful of counts. Researchers amplified the TCR beta CDR3 regions from RNA transcripts. HTBI primers were used for first-round RT-PCR of the TCR CDR3. TCRdb ran MiXCR on the multiplex PCR reads and lists one entry per CDR3 protein. The sample shows fewer than 400,000 distinct CDR3 sequences, roughly an eighth of them seen only once. The data derive from a study of T cells in Graves' hyperthyroidism and ophthalmopathy. Unmatched junction bases numbered 5, after V lost 1 base and J lost 5 bases. The length of the CDR3 is 15 residues. In germline, CDR1 is MGHRA, CDR2 YSYEKL.

The chain employs TRBV4-1 and TRBJ2-5; the match to TRBD2 covers 9 bases. The sample taken for sequencing was blood. The sequence was obtained from a man aged 50 to 59 with Graves' ophthalmopathy. For the CDR3, the DNA is TGCGCCAGCAGCCAAGGGCTAGCGGGATCGGAGACCCAGTACTTC. Its translation: CASSQGLAGSETQYF.